Presented here are 26 T cell receptor beta chains from one specimen sequenced in a study of regulatory T cells in long-lasting Graves disease. Regarding time point: persistent/refractory GD, antithyroid drugs over 5 years with positive TRAb. With RNA extracted from PBMCs as input, the TCR library was made. Arm-PCR of CDR3 regions and iRepertoire HTBI primers were used to build TCR beta libraries. TCRdb passed the multiplex PCR reads through MiXCR, listing each CDR3 protein once. The sample lists 450,000 or so distinct CDR3 sequences, less than 25% seen once, with over 7.5% in the top ten. The input for sequencing was peripheral blood mononuclear cells (PBMCs), taken when the disease was refractory, from a patient treated with antithyroid drugs. The source of these receptors is a female donor with Graves disease.

This clonotype has just a few counts. V is TRBV9 and J is TRBJ2-7; D might be TRBD1 (5 bases). The V gene lost 2 bases and the J gene lost 3 bases, with 12 bases spanning the gap. CDR3 length equals 14 residues. CDR1 is SGDLS and CDR2 is YYNGEE in the germline V gene. In DNA, the CDR3 is TGTGCCAGCAGCGTCGGCAGGGAACACTACGAGCAGTACTTC. Protein sequence: CASSVGREHYEQYF.

This clonotype was seen ten or more times. The chain uses TRBV19 and TRBJ1-1; D perhaps matches TRBD1 (6 bases). The V end lost 5 bases, the J end lost 6 bases, and 25 bases lay between the germline ends. The CDR3 consists of 17 residues. Germline V gene data show CDR1 as LNHDA and CDR2 as SQIVND (reference sequence). The CDR3 DNA follows: TGTGCCAGTAGTCCCCGTCCGACAGGTCTCCGGGGGGCTGAAGCTTTCTTT. Its protein is CASSPRPTGLRGAEAFF.

This clonotype has only a few counts. The chain is built from TRBV27 and TRBJ1-1, with D unclear. The V and J ends lost 2 bases and 6 bases respectively, with 10 bases between them. The germline CDR1 and CDR2 sequences are MNHEY and SMNVEV (reference sequence). The CDR3 has 13 residues. DNA for the CDR3: TGTGCCAGCAGTTTAAGGCCAGGACCTGAAGCTTTCTTT. This encodes CASSLRPGPEAFF.

The chain combines TRBV6-1 with TRBJ2-1; D might be TRBD1 (7 bases). The CDR3 runs 16 residues. CDR1 is MNHNS and CDR2 is SASEGT in the germline V gene. Trimming shortened V by 6 bases and J by 4 bases, and 19 bases separated the two germline ends. CDR3 nucleotide sequence: TGTGCCAGCAGCCAAATGGAGGGGACAGTATACAATGAGCAGTTCTTC. Protein: CASSQMEGTVYNEQFF.

The J gene is TRBJ1-1, the V gene TRBV9, with TRBD1 identical over 9 bases. V shed 0 bases, J shed 4 bases, and the junction held 7 bases outside the gene matches. The CDR3 is 16 residues long. The V gene's germline CDR1 is SGDLS and CDR2 YYNGEE. CDR3 bases: TGTGCCAGCAGCGTAGCTGGGACAGGGTGGGGCACTGAAGCTTTCTTT. Its translation is CASSVAGTGWGTEAFF.

This clonotype was counted many times. This sequence joins TRBV27 and TRBJ2-2; 14 bases are a match to TRBD2. CDR1 and CDR2 (germline): MNHEY, SMNVEV (reference sequence). CDR3 size: 17 residues. V was pared by 7 bases and J by 2 bases, with 6 bases of the junction left unmatched. CDR3 sequence: CASKGGTSGRNTGELFF. CDR3 DNA: TGTGCCAGCAAGGGGGGGACTAGCGGGAGAAACACCGGGGAGCTGTTTTTT.

This sequence joins TRBV27 and TRBJ2-2, with D perhaps TRBD2 (5 bases). Germline CDR1 is MNHEY and CDR2 is SMNVEV (reference sequence). The CDR3 is 14 residues long. Trimming took off 9 bases at V and 5 bases at J, with 16 bases between the two ends. For the CDR3, the DNA is TGTGCCAGTACCCTAGGACTCGATACCGGGGAGCTGTTTTTT. Its protein is CASTLGLDTGELFF.

This clonotype has a count of ten or more. This chain connects TRBV28 to TRBJ1-5; D possibly corresponds to TRBD1 (5 bases). Germline CDR1 and CDR2: MDHEN and SYDVKM. Between the trimmed V and J ends, which lost 8 bases and 7 bases, there was a span of 15 bases. The CDR3 runs 13 residues. The DNA for the CDR3 is TGTGCCAGCGGCACCCTCGGGGACCAGCCCCAGCATTTT. It specifies CASGTLGDQPQHF.

This clonotype has ten or more counts. V and J are TRBV24-1 and TRBJ2-2; a possible D gene is TRBD1 (6 bases). The V and J ends lost 4 bases and 6 bases respectively, with 14 bases between them. The CDR3 runs 15 residues. In germline, CDR1 is KGHDR, CDR2 SFDVKD. As DNA, the CDR3 is TGTGCCACCAGTGACACCTCAGGGGTAGCCGGGGAGCTGTTTTTT. Its translation is CATSDTSGVAGELFF.

This clonotype was observed at least ten times. This chain links TRBV6-1 with TRBJ2-7; 9 bases map to TRBD2. Trimming at V came to 6 bases and at J to 4 bases, leaving 1 base not matched to a gene. This CDR3 has 12 residues. In germline, CDR1 is MNHNS, CDR2 SASEGT. The CDR3 bases are TGTGCCAGCAGCACTAGCGGGTACGAGCAGTACTTC. Its translation: CASSTSGYEQYF.

The V and J genes are TRBV25-1 and TRBJ2-5, with D maybe TRBD2 (6 bases). Between the trimmed V and J ends, which lost 5 bases and 10 bases, there was a span of 17 bases. Germline loops: CDR1 MGHDK, CDR2 SYGVNS. The CDR3 consists of 13 residues. CDR3 residues: CASSPGTPLVQYF. CDR3 coding DNA: TGTGCCAGCAGTCCCGGGACTCCCTTGGTCCAGTACTTC.

CDR3 nucleotide sequence: TGCGCCAGCAGCCAACTACTTACAGGGGGCCGAGAGACCCAGTACTTC. It codes for CASSQLLTGGRETQYF. The chain carries TRBV4-3 and TRBJ2-5, with 9 bases lining up with TRBD1. V gave up 2 bases and J gave up 4 bases; unmatched junction bases: 8. The CDR3 contains 16 residues. Per germline, CDR1 LGHNA and CDR2 YSLEER.

A word on this clonotype: The junction does not match germline at one end; this may be a read error. The chain recombines TRBV5-1 with TRBJ2-7; perhaps TRBD1 as D (5 bases). CDR1 is SGHRS and CDR2 is YFSETQ in the germline V gene. The CDR3 consists of 14 residues. The CDR3: CASSLGLFMGEQYF. CDR3 bases: TGCGCCAGTAGCTTGGGGCTTTTCATGGGCGAGCAGTACTTC.

The chain employs TRBV20-1 and TRBJ2-5; D is perhaps TRBD2 (6 bases). Germline V lookup: CDR1 DFQATT, CDR2 SNEGSKA (reference sequence). The length of the CDR3 is 13 residues. V was cut by 0 bases and J by 3 bases, with 8 bases left in between. The CDR3 reads CSAREGLEETQYF. The CDR3 DNA reads TGCAGTGCTAGAGAGGGACTGGAAGAGACCCAGTACTTC.

This clonotype was seen repeatedly, ten times or more. The V call is TRBV30, the J call TRBJ2-6; TRBD1 aligns across 7 bases. The CDR3 totals 15 residues. Trimming at V came to 3 bases and at J to 4 bases, leaving 6 bases not matched to a gene. Germline CDR1 reads GTSNPN; CDR2 reads SVGIG (reference sequence). The CDR3 loop is CAWSEGALGANVLTF. Written as DNA, the CDR3 is TGTGCCTGGAGCGAGGGGGCGCTGGGGGCCAACGTCCTGACTTTC.

This clonotype was observed at least ten times. The rearrangement links TRBV12-3 or TRBV12-4 to TRBJ2-1; 8 nucleotides agree with TRBD2. The V segment lost 7 bases and the J segment 2 bases; nucleotides outside the gene matches: 7. This CDR3 is 15 amino acids long. The CDR3 coding sequence is TGTGCCAGCACCCAACGAGCGGGGGCCTACAATGAGCAGTTCTTC. It encodes CASTQRAGAYNEQFF.

This clonotype has only a few counts. The chain recombines TRBV27 with TRBJ2-1; D call uncertain. V was clipped by 3 bases and J by 4 bases, with 7 bases between them. The CDR3 is 13 residues long. Germline values: CDR1 MNHEY, CDR2 SMNVEV (reference sequence). The CDR3: CASSFGRYNEQFF. Written as DNA, the CDR3 is TGTGCCAGCAGTTTCGGCCGATACAATGAGCAGTTCTTC.

The chain is built from TRBV7-2 and TRBJ2-7, with 10 positions matching TRBD2. V lost 3 bases to trimming and J lost 1 base; unmatched junction nucleotides: 3. Germline CDR1 SGHTA, CDR2 FQGNSA. The CDR3 sequence is 15 residues long. CDR3 sequence: CASSFGTSASYEQYF. In DNA form, the CDR3 reads TGTGCCAGCAGCTTTGGGACTAGCGCTTCCTACGAGCAGTACTTC. Looking up the rest from reference TRBV7-2 and TRBJ2-7 gives the full variable domain: GAGVSQSPSNKVTEKGKDVELRCDPISGHTALYWYRQSLGQGLEFLIYFQGNSAPDKSGLPSDRFSAERTGGSVSTLTIQRTQQEDSAVYLCASSFGTSASYEQYFGPGTRLTVT.

In this sample, this clonotype turned up a few times. J is TRBJ2-7 and V is TRBV29-1, with D possibly matching TRBD1 (7 bases). Germline-derived CDR1 and CDR2 are SQVTM and ANQGSEA. The CDR3 is 14 residues long. V lost 4 bases and J lost 5, with 18 bases in between. The CDR3 nucleotides are TGCAGCGTTGTGGAGGGGGCGCTTACCCACGAGCAGTACTTC. Its translation is CSVVEGALTHEQYF.

This chain uses TRBV13 with TRBJ1-1, with TRBD1 matching 8 bases. Per the germline V gene, CDR1 is PRHDT and CDR2 is FYEKMQ (reference sequence). With 5 bases clipped from V and 11 bases from J, the junction kept 4 bases outside the gene matches. This CDR3 comprises 11 residues. CDR3 DNA: TGTGCCAGCAGCATGACAGGGGAGGCTTTCTTT. This sequence encodes CASSMTGEAFF.

This clonotype has at least ten counts. The chain joins TRBV19 to TRBJ2-2; D possibly matches TRBD1 or TRBD2 (6 bases each). Per germline, CDR1 LNHDA and CDR2 SQIVND (reference sequence). This CDR3 is 13 amino acids long. V lost 4 bases and J lost 9, with 12 bases in between. The CDR3 nucleotides are TGTGCCAGTAGTAGACGGGGGCTGCGGGAGCTGTTTTTT. Its protein product is CASSRRGLRELFF.

This chain joins TRBV5-1 and TRBJ1-2; 10 nucleotides agree with TRBD1. Germline assignment: CDR1 SGHRS and CDR2 YFSETQ. V was clipped by 0 bases and J by 8 bases; unmatched bases: 4. This CDR3 has 14 amino acids. Written as DNA, the CDR3 is TGCGCCAGCAGCTTGGGAGACAGGGGGCGCGGCTACACCTTC. Translating gives CASSLGDRGRGYTF.

This rearrangement joins TRBV29-1 to TRBJ2-3; 9 bases fit TRBD1. Trimming took 3 bases from V and 0 from J; bases not matched to a gene: 7. CDR3 length: 16 residues. Germline V gene data show CDR1 as SQVTM and CDR2 as ANQGSEA. CDR3 amino acids: CSVEDIQGASTDTQYF. The CDR3 DNA reads as TGCAGCGTTGAGGATATACAGGGGGCAAGCACAGATACGCAGTATTTT.

The gene calls are TRBV6-1 and TRBJ2-5; TRBD1 is a possible D gene (5 bases). Germline CDR1 reads MNHNS; CDR2 reads SASEGT. This CDR3 is built from 15 residues. V lost 5 bases and J lost 5, with 18 bases in between. DNA of the CDR3: TGTGCCAGCAGTATTAGCCAGGGAAGTTTTGAGACCCAGTACTTC. Translation: CASSISQGSFETQYF.

V gene TRBV18 combines with J gene TRBJ2-5; 11 bases are a match to TRBD1. Trimming at V came to 0 bases and at J to 11 bases, leaving 5 bases not matched to a gene. The CDR3 runs 14 residues. CDR1 and CDR2 from the germline V gene are KGHSH and LQKENI. This CDR3 reads CASSPPGQGGIQYF. The DNA of the CDR3 is TGTGCCAGCTCACCACCGGGACAGGGGGGGATTCAGTACTTC. Based on the CDR3 plus reference TRBV18 and TRBJ2-5, the full variable domain is NAGVMQNPRHLVRRRGQEARLRCSPMKGHSHVYWYRQLPEEGLKFMVYLQKENIIDESGMPKERFSAEFPKEGPSILRIQQVVRGDSAAYFCASSPPGQGGIQYFGPGTRLLVL.

A single count supports this clonotype. The genes are TRBV9 and TRBJ1-3, with no clear D. Germline loops: CDR1 SGDLS, CDR2 YYNGEE. Deletions cut 3 bases from V and 4 bases from J, with 14 bases between. The CDR3 has 15 residues. The CDR3 nucleotides read TGTGCCAGCAGCGATCGGGGTTCCATCGGAAACACCATATATTTT. It specifies CASSDRGSIGNTIYF.